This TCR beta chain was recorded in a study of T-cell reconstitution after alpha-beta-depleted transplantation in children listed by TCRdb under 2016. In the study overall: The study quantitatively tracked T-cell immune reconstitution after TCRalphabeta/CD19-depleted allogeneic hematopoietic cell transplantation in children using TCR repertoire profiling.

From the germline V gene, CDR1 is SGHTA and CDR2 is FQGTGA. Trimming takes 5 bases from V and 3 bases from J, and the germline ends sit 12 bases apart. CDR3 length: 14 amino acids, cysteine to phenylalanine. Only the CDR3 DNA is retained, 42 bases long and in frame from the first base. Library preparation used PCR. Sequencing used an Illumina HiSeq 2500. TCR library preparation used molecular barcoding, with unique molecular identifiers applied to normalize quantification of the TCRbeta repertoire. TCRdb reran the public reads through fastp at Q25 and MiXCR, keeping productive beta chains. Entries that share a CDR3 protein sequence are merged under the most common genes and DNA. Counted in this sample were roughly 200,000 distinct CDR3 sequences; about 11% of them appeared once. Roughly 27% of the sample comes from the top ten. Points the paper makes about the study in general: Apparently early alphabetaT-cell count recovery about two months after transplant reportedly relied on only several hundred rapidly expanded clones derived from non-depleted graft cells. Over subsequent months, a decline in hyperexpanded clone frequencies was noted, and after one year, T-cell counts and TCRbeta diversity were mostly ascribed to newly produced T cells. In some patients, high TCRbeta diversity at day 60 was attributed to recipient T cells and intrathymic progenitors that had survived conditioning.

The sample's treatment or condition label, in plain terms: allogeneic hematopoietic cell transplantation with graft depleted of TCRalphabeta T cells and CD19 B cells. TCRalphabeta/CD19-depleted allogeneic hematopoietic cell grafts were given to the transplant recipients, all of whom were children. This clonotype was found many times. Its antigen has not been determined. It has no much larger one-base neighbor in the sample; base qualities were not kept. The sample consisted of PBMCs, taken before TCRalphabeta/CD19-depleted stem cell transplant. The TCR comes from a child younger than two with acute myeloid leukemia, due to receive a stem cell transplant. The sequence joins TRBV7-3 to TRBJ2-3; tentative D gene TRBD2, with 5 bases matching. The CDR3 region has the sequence CASSPHGETDTQYF. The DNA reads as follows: TGTGCCAGCAGCCCCCACGGGGAGACAGATACGCAGTATTTT.